The source of this TCR beta chain is a study of shared clonotypes between healthy human individuals (dated by TCRdb to 2020 to 2021). For context, the study as a whole: A couple of women and three men aged 18 to 49 years were included in the cohort. For each donor, three plates each were used for CD4 naive and CD4 memory, two plates were used for CD8 naive, and one plate was used for CD8 memory. To estimate repertoire size and how much clonotypes are shared between individuals, the study performed deep sequencing of blood TCR repertoires from a few healthy adults. Different laboratories and diverse techniques were used to prepare libraries and sequence TCR repertoires, to increase sequencing depth and limit assay-specific biases. Leukapheresis yielded between about 0.9 and 9 billion PBMCs per donor. The investigation overall reported the following: Clonotypes shared by all four sorted-subset donors showed higher generation probabilities than non-shared clonotypes. Pairwise subsampling indicated that sequencing depth was expected to affect the degree of clonotype sharing among donors. Even with the large sequencing depth, rarefaction of the sorted-subset datasets indicated that sequencing was incomplete. Sampling was restricted to blood, and TCR repertoires in tissue are likely to differ from TCR repertoires in blood. About 5% of naive CD4, around 4% of naive CD8, roughly 2.4% of memory CD4, and less than 0.45% of memory CD8 clonotypes were shared across a few donors. Naive subsets generally had larger estimated clonotype richness than memory subsets did. The genetic and exposure-history diversity represented was limited by the small number of donors.

Using the deep immunoSEQ assay, TCR CDR3 regions were amplified from genomic DNA by multiplex PCR. Genomic DNA extracted from each cell subset was distributed evenly over all wells of several immunoSEQ 96-well plates, and each plate served as one replicate. For sorted subsets, roughly 200 ng of genomic DNA, equivalent to 25,000 to 30,000 T cell genomes, went into each replicate PCR. Purified libraries were quantified with a Qubit 3.0 fluorometer, sized on a Bioanalyzer 2100, and re-quantified with the KAPA Library Quantification kit. Each immunoSEQ 96-well plate was sequenced on its own single-read 150-cycle Illumina NextSeq 550 flow cell. The published analysis was carried out like this. The immunoSEQ output contained only junctional sequences without quality scores, so filtering could not match that applied to full-length reads. To assign V/J genes and CDR3, sequences were annotated against IMGT germline references using PyIR, a Python wrapper for IgBLAST v1.9. Reads were removed for weak V/J assignments (E-value above 1e-6), missing CDR3, stop codons, out-of-frame junctions, or ambiguous translated residues. V3J clonotypes were defined by identical inferred V gene, J gene, and CDR3 amino acid sequence. Percentage overlap between repertoires was calculated by dividing the number of shared unique clonotypes by the size of the smaller repertoire. Repertoire richness was assessed with RTK rarefaction, the Chao1 estimator, and Recon v2.1 estimates of unobserved clonotypes. Generation probabilities for all TCRbeta clonotypes obtained by the gDNA method from several donors were computed using OLGA. Sourced from immuneACCESS, this table was stored by TCRdb with only in-frame sequences that have V and J called. A share of the clones is absent; for the studies checked, an unresolved V gene accounts for under half, and the remainder has no known explanation. For V, J and clone size, that table is used; D and trimming come from the DNA. This sample has 2.5 million or so clones in its table, and roughly nine tenths of those were observed once. Of the sample, over 0.12% falls within the top ten clones.

The V end loses 4 bases and the J end loses 3 bases, and a stretch of 12 bases separates them. CDR1 KGHSH and CDR2 LQKENI were looked up in the germline V gene. Its CDR3 holds 14 amino acids, cysteine through phenylalanine. Kept here is only the CDR3 DNA, which spans 42 bases and is read in frame from base 1. The donors were healthy, HIV-negative adults who had no recently reported acute infections or vaccinations. Every donor was a Caucasian adult living in Nashville, Tennessee, USA. CD4+ T cells were enriched by magnetic negative selection, after which naive cells were positively selected on CD45RA and the negative fraction was taken as the memory subset. After blood collection by leukapheresis, PBMCs were isolated using Ficoll-Histopaque density gradient centrifugation and then cryopreserved in the vapor phase of liquid nitrogen. Analytical flow cytometry was used to check the purity and quantity of every magnetically sorted T cell population. From each sorted fraction, genomic DNA was isolated and quantified by UV absorbance on a Nanodrop 2000c.

Points on this clone: Its antigen has not been determined. Per-base quality was not reported, and no clone a single base away is much larger than it. Other DNA sequences of this sample code for an identical CDR3.

The chain employs TRBV18 and TRBJ2-5, with no D gene named confidently. The TCR was taken from a man between 18 and 35 years old in good health. The sequenced sample was naive CD4+ T cells sorted from blood. What this sample's cell subset or site label stands for: CD45RA+ positively selected. The DNA is as follows: TGTGCCAGCTCACTAGGCACCGTTAAAGAGACCCAGTACTTC. It encodes CASSLGTVKETQYF.